The rows below give T cell receptor beta chains drawn from one sample of a study of Graves' ophthalmopathy and Graves' hyperthyroidism. TCRdb independently ran MiXCR on the multiplex PCR reads; one entry per CDR3 protein. Counted here are 580,000 or so distinct CDR3 sequences, 35% to 45% occurring once; the ten biggest clones make up about 4.1%. The sequenced sample was peripheral blood or thyroid tissue (not recorded which). The receptor set was obtained from an adult man with Graves' hyperthyroidism. Both conserved end residues are trimmed from each CDR3. The D gene is left open where the match is weak. Clone size appears in some rows only: once, few, many, or a class for an expanded clone.

J | D | size | V | CDR3
TRBJ1-6 | - | many | TRBV27 | ASMGSYNSPLH
TRBJ1-2 | - | many | TRBV14 | ASSQGTAATNYGYT
TRBJ1-2 | - | - | TRBV4-1 | ASSQQQDDYGYT
TRBJ2-5 | - | few | TRBV7-2 | ASSSHLLGLRETQY
TRBJ1-1 | TRBD1 | many | TRBV7-2 | ASSLVVGQGEAF
TRBJ2-5 | TRBD1 | - | TRBV20-1 | SSQGQGVAETQY
TRBJ1-5 | - | few | TRBV6-1 | ASSEARGAVQH
TRBJ2-7 | - | many | TRBV29-1 | SVVRQGQNEQY
TRBJ2-7 | TRBD1 | many | TRBV2 | ASSGQGVSEQY
TRBJ1-5 | - | few | TRBV7-8 | ASSLGRGIRFDRSNQPQH
TRBJ2-3 | TRBD2 | - | TRBV6-1 | ASSEIAGGPQDTQY
TRBJ2-7 | - | few | TRBV27 | ASSLSGRISYEQY
TRBJ1-4 | TRBD1 | - | TRBV28 | ASHSDRGNEKLF
TRBJ1-5 | TRBD1 | many | TRBV20-1 | SARGDDRAVQPQH
TRBJ1-2 | - | - | TRBV20-1 | SAGRGDGYT
TRBJ1-5 | - | many | TRBV20-1 | SASSGVNQPQH
TRBJ1-5 | - | few | TRBV27 | ASSPAGPILYSNQPQH
TRBJ1-6 | - | - | TRBV13 | ASSLRSYNSPLH
TRBJ1-2 | - | many | TRBV7-2 | ASSLDLRDGYT
TRBJ2-7 | TRBD1 | many | TRBV29-1 | SVEGDRGEYEQY
TRBJ1-2 | TRBD1 | - | TRBV25-1 | ASSVEDPGQGRGYT
TRBJ1-1 | - | - | TRBV29-1 | SLWSVNTEAF
TRBJ2-5 | - | few | TRBV7-9 | ASSFYEEQETQY
TRBJ1-1 | - | once | TRBV7-3 | ASSLSEGTEAF
TRBJ1-6 | - | - | TRBV5-1 | ASSLTQGGGYNSPLH
TRBJ2-7 | - | few | TRBV3-1 | ASSQDRRGRYEQY
TRBJ2-7 | - | - | TRBV7-2 | ASSPLDSGTVLTYEQY
TRBJ1-2 | - | - | TRBV29-1 | SSGQLGIHGYT
TRBJ1-4 | - | many | TRBV15 | ATSRDSVAATNEKLF
TRBJ1-1 | - | - | TRBV7-4 | ASSFEGGTEAF
TRBJ1-1 | - | many | TRBV7-9 | ASSLSPTNEAF
TRBJ2-5 | TRBD1 | few | TRBV28 | ASSLVGGLRETQY
TRBJ1-3 | TRBD1 | few | TRBV7-9 | ASSFIGQGALRNTIY
TRBJ2-5 | - | many | TRBV24-1 | ATSDPGGETQY
TRBJ2-2 | TRBD1 | many | TRBV7-3 | ASSSTGGSNTGELF
TRBJ2-7 | TRBD1 | many | TRBV7-6 | ASSLEGQAYEQY
TRBJ2-2 | - | many | TRBV7-2 | ASSLGGQAATGELF
TRBJ1-2 | - | many | TRBV12-3/TRBV12-4 | ASSFRTPNYGYT
TRBJ2-7 | - | - | TRBV7-9 | ASSTPVWGDYEQY
TRBJ1-5 | - | many | TRBV6-1 | ASSEIGFNQPQH
TRBJ1-2 | TRBD1 | many | TRBV24-1 | ATWTGVGYT
TRBJ1-2 | - | few | TRBV30 | AWTNRGGTLGYT
TRBJ1-1 | - | - | TRBV19 | ASSIVAGGNTEAF
TRBJ1-4 | TRBD1 | few | TRBV6-1 | ASSSTGSQRKLF
TRBJ2-7 | TRBD2 | many | TRBV20-1 | SARDGSGDIYEQY
TRBJ2-3 | - | - | TRBV2 | ASSDPPSGTDTQY
TRBJ1-4 | - | many | TRBV2 | ASRPPGRDEKLF
TRBJ1-1 | - | many | TRBV19 | ASSGEQWGTEAF
TRBJ1-5 | - | few | TRBV6-6 | ASSQDRPWSNQPQH
TRBJ1-2 | - | - | TRBV2 | ASSLLSPPGYT
TRBJ1-3 | TRBD1 | - | TRBV20-1 | SARLPPETGVYNTIY
TRBJ2-2 | - | - | TRBV2 | ASRERRGSAGELF
TRBJ1-1 | - | many | TRBV7-8 | ASSLEPTGLSF